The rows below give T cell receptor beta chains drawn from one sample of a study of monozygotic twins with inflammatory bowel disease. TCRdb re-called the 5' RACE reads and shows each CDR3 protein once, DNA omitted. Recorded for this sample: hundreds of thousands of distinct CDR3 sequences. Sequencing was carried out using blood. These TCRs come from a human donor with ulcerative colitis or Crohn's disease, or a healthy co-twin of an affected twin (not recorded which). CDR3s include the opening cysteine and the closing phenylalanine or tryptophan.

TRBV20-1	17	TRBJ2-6	CSAKTRFPSSGANVLTF
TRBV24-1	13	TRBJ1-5	CATQGGGTQPQHF
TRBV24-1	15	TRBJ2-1	CATSEATGAGDEQFF
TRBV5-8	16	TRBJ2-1	CASSKVAGSSYNEQFF
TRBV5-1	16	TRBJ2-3	CASSHSSGLGTDTQYF
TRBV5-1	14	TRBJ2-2	CASSLDSSTGELFF
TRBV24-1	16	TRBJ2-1	CATSDAALGRADEQFF
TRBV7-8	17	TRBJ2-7	CASSPTSGGPSSYEQYF
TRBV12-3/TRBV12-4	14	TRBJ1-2	CASSPSGTGVGYTF
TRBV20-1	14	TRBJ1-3	CSARHRHQGNTIYF
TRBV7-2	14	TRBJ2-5	CASSLEGMRETQYF
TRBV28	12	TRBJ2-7	CATSGGTYEQYF
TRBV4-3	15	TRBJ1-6	CASSQESLGGSPLHF
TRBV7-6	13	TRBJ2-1	CASSRSRSDEQFF
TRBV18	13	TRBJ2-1	CASSPMINNEQFF
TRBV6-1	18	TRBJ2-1	CASSTTSGKGVNYNEQFF
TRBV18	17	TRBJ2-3	CASSPPTGQYSTDTQYF